The 25 T cell receptor beta chains given below trace back to one sample, sequenced in a study of cytomegalovirus exposure and HLA in healthy donors. The PCR made use of 60 Vbeta and 13 Jbeta primers. The table came from immunoSEQ multiplex PCR; TCRdb's copy has only in-frame clones and leaves some out. The table includes more than 200,000 clones, about 80% detected once. What was sequenced was PBMCs. The receptors come from a man aged 40-49 years in good health and CMV-seropositive.

This chain links TRBV5-1 with TRBJ2-7, with a tentative D call TRBD1 (6 bases). Germline CDR1 and CDR2: SGHRS and YFSETQ. V was cut by 4 bases and J by 6 bases, with 17 bases left in between. CDR3 length: 14 amino acids. The CDR3 DNA sequence: TGCGCCAGCAGCCCCCAGCCAGGGGCCCCCGAGCAGTACTTC. It specifies CASSPQPGAPEQYF.

This clone was counted once. This chain joins TRBV19 and TRBJ2-6, with D unclear. Between the trimmed V and J ends, which lost 3 bases and 0 bases, there was a span of 3 bases. Germline V CDR1 and CDR2: LNHDA, SQIVND (reference sequence). The CDR3 contains 14 residues. For the CDR3, the DNA is TGTGCCAGTAGTATGGCCTCTGGGGCCAACGTCCTGACTTTC. Translation gives CASSMASGANVLTF.

The rearrangement joins TRBV5-1 to TRBJ2-1; 10 bases align to TRBD2. The CDR3 has 17 residues. Trimming took 2 bases from V and 12 from J; bases not matched to a gene: 17. The germline V gene has CDR1 SGHRS and CDR2 YFSETQ. CDR3 sequence reads: CASSFARAGGGFVAQFF. In DNA, the CDR3 is TGCGCCAGCAGCTTTGCCCGAGCGGGAGGGGGCTTCGTGGCGCAGTTCTTC.

This clone was observed a handful of times. The gene calls are TRBV6-1 and TRBJ1-1; D is unresolved. Trimming left V 3 bases short and J 0 bases short, with 11 bases between. This CDR3 region has 15 residues. Germline V gene sequence: CDR1 MNHNS, CDR2 SASEGT. The CDR3 coding sequence is TGTGCCAGCAGTGACAGCCCGGAGATGAACACTGAAGCTTTCTTT. Translation: CASSDSPEMNTEAFF.

This clone was seen more than once but under ten times. V gene TRBV6-1 combines with J gene TRBJ1-1, with 8 bases that match TRBD1. Per the germline V gene, CDR1 is MNHNS and CDR2 is SASEGT. CDR3 length: 12 residues. The junction had 8 bases not matched to a gene; V was cut back by 6 bases and J by 11 bases. CDR3 sequence reads: CASRPGQVSAFF. The CDR3 DNA follows: TGTGCCAGCAGGCCGGGACAGGTTTCGGCTTTCTTT.

The chain has TRBV10-1 and TRBJ2-7, with 7 positions matching TRBD1. Per germline, CDR1 WNHNN and CDR2 SYGVQD (reference sequence). The CDR3 runs to 14 residues. V shed 6 bases and J 3 bases; nucleotides not matched to a gene: 8. DNA of the CDR3: TGCGCCAGCAGCCGATACAGGGGAGACTACGAGCAGTACTTC. Amino acid sequence: CASSRYRGDYEQYF.

The CDR3 is CASSARGLSYGYTF. DNA of the CDR3: TGTGCCAGCAGCGCCAGGGGGCTCAGCTATGGCTACACCTTC. V is TRBV9 and J is TRBJ1-2; 8 bases are shared with TRBD1. V lost 3 bases, J lost 4 bases, and 5 bases stayed unmatched. Germline CDR1 reads SGDLS; CDR2 reads YYNGEE. The CDR3 is made up of 14 amino acids.

V is TRBV7-9 and J is TRBJ1-2; maybe TRBD1 (5 bases). Trimming stripped 3 bases from V and 2 bases from J, with 25 bases between. The CDR3 is 19 residues long. Per the germline V gene, CDR1 is SEHNR and CDR2 is FQNEAQ (reference sequence). In DNA form, the CDR3 reads TGTGCCAGCAGCTTCCCGAGAGACCTCAGGGCGGTGAAAAACTATGGCTACACCTTC. As protein: CASSFPRDLRAVKNYGYTF.

This clone has just a few counts. This chain joins TRBV5-1 and TRBJ2-1, with 10 bases that match TRBD2. V trimming: 2 bases; J trimming: 15 bases; junction bases outside the gene matches: 11. This CDR3 is 14 amino acids long. Looked up from germline, CDR1 is SGHRS and CDR2 is YFSETQ. In nucleotides, the CDR3 is TGCGCCAGCAGCTTAGGACTAGCGGTCATGCTCTCGTTCTTC. The encoded protein is CASSLGLAVMLSFF.

V is TRBV6-5 and J is TRBJ1-2; 11 positions agree with TRBD1. Germline CDR1 MNHEY, CDR2 SVGAGI. This CDR3 spans 15 amino acids. V trimming: 2 bases; J trimming: 6 bases; junction bases outside the gene matches: 5. The CDR3 DNA reads TGTGCCAGCAGTTACGGTTGGACAGGGGGCCATGGCTACACCTTC. Translated, it gives CASSYGWTGGHGYTF.

The chain carries TRBV6-5 and TRBJ2-2; TRBD2 is a possible D gene (5 bases). V was pared by 0 bases and J by 5 bases, with 13 bases between. The germline V gene has CDR1 MNHEY and CDR2 SVGAGI. The CDR3 is made up of 16 amino acids. The CDR3 DNA reads as TGTGCCAGCAGTTACTCGCGAGGGAGAGGTACCGGGGAGCTGTTTTTT. It encodes CASSYSRGRGTGELFF.

This clone was seen only a few times. The rearrangement links TRBV7-9 to TRBJ2-2; D might be TRBD2 (5 bases). Germline CDR1 SEHNR, CDR2 FQNEAQ (reference sequence). V lost 5 bases and J 4 bases, leaving 14 bases between the germline ends. The CDR3 covers 15 residues. The CDR3 here is CASSPKGVSTGELFF. For the CDR3, the DNA is TGTGCCAGCAGCCCAAAGGGAGTTTCCACCGGGGAGCTGTTTTTT.

The chain couples TRBV27 to TRBJ1-2; the match to TRBD1 covers 7 bases. Germline V CDR1 and CDR2: MNHEY, SMNVEV (reference sequence). J lost 5 bases, V lost 0 bases, and 6 bases had no gene match. The CDR3 totals 15 residues. This chain's CDR3 is CASSLSVTGLYGYTF. DNA for the CDR3: TGTGCCAGCAGTTTATCAGTGACAGGGTTGTATGGCTACACCTTC.

The chain employs TRBV5-3 and TRBJ2-7, with 7 bases lining up with TRBD1. TRBV5-3 is known as an ORF, though its function is uncertain. The CDR3 is 13 residues long. Germline trimming cut 2 bases from V and 2 bases from J; bases unmatched to any gene: 1. For the CDR3, the DNA is TGTGCCAGAAGCTTCGGGACAGCCTACGAGCAGTACTTC. Translation: CARSFGTAYEQYF.

The chain links TRBV30 to TRBJ2-3, with TRBD2 identical over 7 bases. V gave up 2 bases and J gave up 7 bases; unmatched junction bases: 15. The CDR3 totals 16 residues. Germline V gene lookup returns CDR1 GTSNPN and CDR2 SVGIG (reference sequence). The CDR3 protein is CAWSPWSGTLPNTQYF. Written as DNA, the CDR3 is TGTGCCTGGAGTCCATGGAGCGGGACGCTACCAAATACGCAGTATTTT.

The chain is built from TRBV10-3 and TRBJ2-5; D may be TRBD2 (6 bases). This CDR3 is built from 13 residues. Trimming removed 10 bases at V and 2 bases at J, with 14 bases between. CDR1 ENHRY and CDR2 SYGVKD come from the germline V gene. CDR3 residues: CASRRDSQETQYF. The CDR3 DNA reads as TGTGCCAGCAGACGGGACTCTCAAGAGACCCAGTACTTC.

The V and J genes are TRBV29-1 and TRBJ2-3; tentatively, D is TRBD1 (5 bases). CDR1 SQVTM and CDR2 ANQGSEA come from the germline V gene. With 6 bases removed from V and 1 base from J, the gap between germline ends came to 8 bases. CDR3 size: 12 residues. Here the CDR3 DNA reads TGCAGCGTGTCGACAGGCACAGATACGCAGTATTTT. It encodes CSVSTGTDTQYF.

V gene TRBV11-2 combines with J gene TRBJ2-2; 7 bases are shared with TRBD1. The CDR3 runs to 15 residues. Looked up from germline, CDR1 is SGHAT and CDR2 is FQNNGV. The junction had 8 bases not matched to a gene; V was cut back by 6 bases and J by 4 bases. In nucleotides, the CDR3 is TGTGCCAGCAGGTGGGACAGCCGCCTCACCGGGGAGCTGTTTTTT. This codes for CASRWDSRLTGELFF.

The V call is TRBV5-1, the J call TRBJ2-1, with TRBD2 matching over 7 bases. From germline, CDR1 is SGHRS and CDR2 YFSETQ. The CDR3 sequence is 14 residues long. Losses at the gene ends were 7 bases for V and 4 bases for J; bases not matched to a gene: 8. The CDR3 region is CASRQRDEYNEQFF. In DNA form, the CDR3 reads TGCGCCAGCCGTCAGCGGGACGAATACAATGAGCAGTTCTTC.

About this clone: Relative to the germline gene, one junction end is altered; a read error may explain this. This sample includes further DNA sequences coding for the same CDR3. This chain connects TRBV4-2 to TRBJ1-1, with TRBD1 identical over 10 bases. The V gene's germline CDR1 is LGHNA and CDR2 YNFKEQ. The CDR3 extends over 17 amino acids. The CDR3 sequence: CASSHGTGVSMNTEAFF. The CDR3, as DNA: TGTGCCAGCAGCCATGGGACAGGGGTTTCCATGAACACTGAAGCCTTCTTT.

The chain links TRBV5-1 to TRBJ1-6, with D perhaps matching TRBD1 (5 bases). The CDR3 consists of 14 residues. Trimming cost V 7 bases and J 7 bases, with 15 bases left between them. The germline V gene encodes CDR1 SGHRS and CDR2 YFSETQ. DNA of the CDR3: TGCGCCAGCGGCCAGGGTGCCGCGAATTCACCCCTCCACTTT. The encoded protein is CASGQGAANSPLHF.

This clone was recorded only once. The CDR3 DNA reads TGTGCCAGTACTCTTAGCGGGAGTCCCTACAATGAGCAGTTCTTC. As protein: CASTLSGSPYNEQFF. The chain is built from TRBV19 and TRBJ2-1, with 9 bases fitting TRBD2. With V trimmed by 7 bases and J by 2 bases, 6 bases remained unmatched. The germline gives CDR1 LNHDA, CDR2 SQIVND (reference sequence). There are 15 residues in the CDR3.

V is TRBV5-1 and J is TRBJ1-3; 10 positions agree with TRBD1. CDR1 and CDR2 from the germline V gene are SGHRS and YFSETQ. The CDR3 is 15 residues long. V dropped 3 bases and J dropped 4; count of bases not matched to a gene: 4. The CDR3 DNA reads as TGCGCCAGCAGCTGGGGGACAGGGGAAGGAAACACCATATATTTT. Translating gives CASSWGTGEGNTIYF.

Here the CDR3 reads CASSEGGTGGGTQYF. The CDR3, as DNA: TGTGCCAGCAGTGAAGGGGGGACAGGGGGAGGGACCCAGTACTTC. The rearrangement joins TRBV6-1 to TRBJ2-5, with TRBD1 matching 11 bases. The CDR3 has 15 amino acids. Germline values: CDR1 MNHNS, CDR2 SASEGT. The V segment lost 1 base and the J segment 7 bases; nucleotides outside the gene matches: 5.

The gene calls are TRBV6-5 and TRBJ2-7, with 12 nucleotides matching TRBD2. Germline CDR1 and CDR2: MNHEY and SVGAGI. V was clipped by 0 bases and J by 3 bases; unmatched bases: 3. The CDR3 sequence is 16 residues long. The CDR3 protein is CASSYSGTSGFYEQYF. In DNA form, the CDR3 reads TGTGCCAGCAGTTACTCTGGGACTAGCGGGTTCTACGAGCAGTACTTC.